The T cell receptor beta chain under discussion was sequenced for a study of blood T cell repertoires in COVID-19 (TCRdb year 2020). Broadly, across the study: Samples from collaborators originated in the United States, Italy and Spain and spanned both the acute and convalescent phases of COVID-19. The prospective study material was composed of cDNA or gDNA derived from T cells, B-cell-depleted T cells, or PBMCs. The repertoires were made available in a free public database intended to serve as a resource for research on the immune response to SARS-CoV-2. Samples came from the ongoing ImmuneRACE study (first 160 participants) plus 1,254 subjects from 6 global collaborators. The dataset comprised deeply sampled blood TCRbeta repertoires from subjects exposed to, actively infected with, or recovered from COVID-19. Where available, HLA class I and class II types were obtained from metadata supplied by the sample provider rather than from assay-based typing. The sample metadata nearly always contained a de-identified subject ID, COVID-19 status, age in years and sex.

TCRbeta CDR3 regions were amplified from genomic DNA by means of the immunoSEQ Assay, a bias-controlled multiplex PCR. Per the source publication's procedure: The number of nucleated cells in each sample was estimated by amplification of reference gene primers within the assay. To quantify the absolute abundance of each unique TCRbeta CDR3 rearrangement, sequence reads were collapsed and filtered. For each sample, productive Simpson clonality was calculated as the square root of Simpson's diversity index across productive rearrangements. This immuneACCESS table, as held by TCRdb, lists in-frame sequences with V and J called but not all clones. Of the missing ones, under half trace to an unresolved V gene in checked studies; the others have no known cause. V, J and clone size are those of that table, while D and trimming were read from the DNA. Within this sample are 250,000 or so clones, with approximately 90% of them counted one time only. 0.95% to 1.5% of the sample comes from the top ten.

Remarks on this clone: Its antigen is still unknown. No much larger clone exists at a distance of one base, and base qualities are not known.

Participants in the prospective study were aged roughly 18 to 100 years, lived in 20 to 30 United States geographic areas, and enrolled through a virtual design. In the prospective study, cohorts were assigned on the basis of participant-reported clinical history obtained from a screening survey and a study questionnaire. In the prospective study, mobile phlebotomists collected whole blood, serum and a nasopharyngeal or oropharyngeal swab from each participant. Participants in the prospective study had the option to provide additional blood draws and questionnaires over an approximately 2-month period. Before DNA extraction, blood samples from the prospective study were shipped at room temperature or frozen. The CDR3 has 15 amino acids, counting the end cysteine and phenylalanine. This entry keeps only the CDR3 DNA: 45 bases, framed from base 1. Based on the germline V gene, the CDR1 and CDR2 sequences are LGHNA and YNFKEQ. Ends trimmed: V by 4 bases, J by 5 bases; bases unmatched to a gene: 3.

General study outcomes and caveats: The amount of clinical and demographic metadata varied by source and participant and was provided uncurated.

The chain uses TRBV4-2 and TRBJ1-4, with TRBD1 matching 11 junction bases. The TCR was taken from a human donor in a cohort exposed to, infected with or recovered from COVID-19 (not recorded which). The donor label of this sample is uncertain. The sample was PBMCs or T cells enriched from blood (not recorded which). The sequence in DNA is TGTGCCAGCAGCCTTGGGACAGGGGGGAATGAAAAACTGTTTTTT. It translates as CASSLGTGGNEKLFF.